Shown below are 26 T cell receptor beta chains from a single sample sequenced in a study of response to subunit inactivated influenza vaccine. TCRdb re-called the RT-PCR reads through MiXCR, storing one row per CDR3 protein. The sample includes hundreds of thousands of distinct CDR3 sequences, around a sixth seen only once; the top ten take roughly 11%. The material was PBMCs from blood, obtained 5 days after vaccination. The receptors were gathered from a man aged 50-59 years who received an inactivated influenza vaccine.

This clonotype appeared a few times. The gene calls are TRBV19 and TRBJ2-1; D is unclear. V was clipped by 5 bases and J by 4 bases, with 15 bases between them. Germline V CDR1 and CDR2: LNHDA, SQIVND (reference sequence). There are 15 residues in the CDR3. The CDR3 DNA is TGTGCCAGTAGTCCATACAGCTTGCCTTACAATGAGCAGTTCTTC. This translates into CASSPYSLPYNEQFF.

The CDR3 bases are TGTGCCAGCCGGACAAGGGGAAATGAAAAACTGTTTTTT. This codes for CASRTRGNEKLFF. The chain carries TRBV6-1 and TRBJ1-4, with a possible D match to TRBD1 (5 bases). The length of the CDR3 is 13 residues. Germline lookup yields CDR1 MNHNS and CDR2 SASEGT. Trimming left V 8 bases short and J 5 bases short, with 12 bases between.

This clonotype was counted a few times. CDR3 sequence: CATRGNEQFF. In nucleotides, the CDR3 is TGTGCCACTAGAGGCAATGAGCAGTTCTTC. J is TRBJ2-1 and V is TRBV12-3 or TRBV12-4, with unresolved D. Trimming shortened V by 10 bases and J by 6 bases, and 7 bases separated the two germline ends. The CDR3 contains 10 residues.

This clonotype showed up just a few times. The chain has TRBV24-1 and TRBJ1-5; unclear D gene. Germline CDR1 is KGHDR and CDR2 is SFDVKD. Between the trimmed V and J ends, which lost 5 bases and 4 bases, there was a span of 5 bases. This CDR3 is built from 12 residues. In DNA form, the CDR3 reads TGTGCCACCAGTGCGCCGAATCAGCCCCAGCATTTT. Protein sequence: CATSAPNQPQHF.

The chain has TRBV5-1 and TRBJ2-5; TRBD2 might be the D (5 bases). Trimming shortened V by 7 bases and J by 1 base, and 20 bases separated the two germline ends. From germline, CDR1 is SGHRS and CDR2 YFSETQ. The CDR3 length is 16 residues. The CDR3 DNA sequence: TGCGCCAGCTCGCTGGACGGTAGAGCGGTCCAAGAGACCCAGTACTTC. Translating it yields CASSLDGRAVQETQYF.

This clonotype was observed a few times. The V and J genes are TRBV24-1 and TRBJ2-2, with D perhaps matching TRBD1 (5 bases). CDR3 length equals 16 residues. The germline V gene encodes CDR1 KGHDR and CDR2 SFDVKD. The germline V and J ends were trimmed by 0 bases and 2 bases, with 9 bases remaining between them. CDR3 in amino acids: CATSDLGATNTGELFF. The CDR3 nucleotides read TGTGCCACCAGTGATTTGGGGGCAACCAACACCGGGGAGCTGTTTTTT.

This clonotype occurred a few times. This chain uses TRBV12-3 or TRBV12-4 with TRBJ2-5, with D unresolved. The V and J ends lost 3 bases and 2 bases respectively, with 10 bases between them. The CDR3 contains 14 residues. The CDR3 region has the DNA TGTGCCAGCAGTTTTTACGGGCAGCAAGAGACCCAGTACTTC. This gives the protein CASSFYGQQETQYF.

This clonotype was counted only a few times. CDR3 sequence: CASSDLGSSYEQYF. The CDR3 DNA sequence: TGTGCCAGCAGTGACCTCGGGAGCTCCTACGAGCAGTACTTC. The V call is TRBV6-1, the J call TRBJ2-7; tentative D call: TRBD2 (6 bases). CDR1 MNHNS and CDR2 SASEGT come from the germline V gene. The CDR3 consists of 14 residues. Trimming took off 3 bases at V and 0 bases at J, with 9 bases between the two ends.

The chain employs TRBV21-1 and TRBJ2-2; the table's D call TRBD1 went unverified against the DNA. TRBV21-1 constitutes a pseudogene. CDR3 length: 18 amino acids. The CDR3: CASSNDTTGGPNTGELFF. CDR3 DNA: TGTGCCAGCAGCAATGATACGACAGGGGGACCAAACACCGGGGAGCTGTTTTTT.

Only one count was recorded for this clonotype. The chain couples TRBV7-9 to TRBJ2-5; 8 bases match TRBD1. After removal of 6 bases from V and 4 bases from J, the junction contained 10 bases not matched to a gene. Looked up from germline, CDR1 is SEHNR and CDR2 is FQNEAQ (reference sequence). CDR3 length: 15 residues. The CDR3 sequence is CASSQGAGQIETQYF. The CDR3, as DNA: TGTGCCAGCAGTCAGGGGGCTGGACAAATAGAGACCCAGTACTTC.

This clonotype was found many times. This chain joins TRBV5-6 and TRBJ2-7; tentatively, D is TRBD1 (6 bases). This CDR3 contains 13 residues. Trimming pared 7 bases from V and 6 bases from J, leaving 17 bases between. The germline V gene encodes CDR1 SGHDT and CDR2 YYEEEE. In DNA form, the CDR3 reads TGTGCCAGCTCGACAGGACCTGTTCTCGAGCAGTACTTC. It translates to CASSTGPVLEQYF.

This clonotype was seen a few times. The chain is built from TRBV24-1 and TRBJ2-1; TRBD2 aligns across 8 bases. Germline CDR1 is KGHDR and CDR2 is SFDVKD. The CDR3 runs 17 residues. V lost 5 bases to trimming and J lost 8 bases; unmatched junction nucleotides: 16. CDR3 sequence: CATSGPPHGRAKDEQFF. The DNA of the CDR3 is TGTGCCACCAGTGGCCCTCCCCACGGGAGGGCCAAGGATGAGCAGTTCTTC.

This clonotype was seen only a few times. The chain carries TRBV4-2 and TRBJ2-5, with 12 bases matching TRBD2. Unmatched junction bases numbered 6, after V lost 4 bases and J lost 3 bases. Per germline, CDR1 LGHNA and CDR2 YNFKEQ. This CDR3 is 16 amino acids long. CDR3 region: CASSRGLAGSEETQYF. The DNA for the CDR3 is TGTGCCAGCAGCCGCGGACTAGCGGGGTCGGAAGAGACCCAGTACTTC.

V gene TRBV10-3 combines with J gene TRBJ1-3; TRBD1 agrees at 9 bases. The CDR3 spans 13 residues. Germline loops: CDR1 ENHRY, CDR2 SYGVKD. J gave up 8 bases and V 6 bases, and 5 bases lay outside the gene matches. DNA for the CDR3: TGTGCCATCAGGGGGACAGGGCAACACACCATATATTTT. Its translation is CAIRGTGQHTIYF.

This clonotype was counted only a few times. The genes are TRBV7-9 and TRBJ2-4; D is unclear. CDR1 is SEHNR and CDR2 is FQNEAQ in the germline V gene (reference sequence). V was trimmed by 5 bases and J by 0 bases, leaving 8 bases between them. CDR3 length: 14 residues. This CDR3 reads CASSLFEAKNIQYF. CDR3 sequence (DNA): TGTGCCAGCAGCCTATTTGAAGCCAAAAACATTCAGTACTTC. The whole variable domain, filled in from reference TRBV7-9 and TRBJ2-4, reads DTGVSQNPRHKITKRGQNVTFRCDPISEHNRLYWYRQTLGQGPEFLTYFQNEAQLEKSRLLSDRFSAERPKGSFSTLEIQRTEQGDSAMYLCASSLFEAKNIQYFGAGTRLSVL.

The chain has TRBV28 and TRBJ2-7; 8 positions match TRBD2. The ends lost 2 bases at V and 1 base at J; junction bases unmatched: 10. The CDR3 spans 17 residues. CDR1 and CDR2 (germline): MDHEN, SYDVKM. As DNA, the CDR3 is TGTGCCAGCAGTTTAGCCCTCCGGACTAGCTCGTCCTACGAGCAGTACTTC. Its protein is CASSLALRTSSSYEQYF.

This clonotype was recorded many times. The gene calls are TRBV4-2 and TRBJ2-7, with D perhaps TRBD1 (6 bases). The germline V gene has CDR1 LGHNA and CDR2 YNFKEQ. There are 12 residues in the CDR3. Between the trimmed V and J ends, which lost 5 bases and 6 bases, there was a span of 11 bases. CDR3 bases: TGTGCCAGCAGCAAACAGGGAAGCGAGCAGTACTTC. Translating it yields CASSKQGSEQYF.

Regarding this clonotype: This could be a read error, since a much larger clone is one nucleotide away. The V call is TRBV12-3 or TRBV12-4, the J call TRBJ2-1; the match to TRBD2 covers 10 bases. With 6 bases clipped from V and 6 bases from J, the junction kept 8 bases outside the gene matches. The CDR3 loop spans 15 amino acids. This CDR3 reads CASRSSGRTINEQFF. CDR3 nucleotides: TGTGCCAGCAGGTCTAGCGGGAGAACGATCAATGAGCAGTTCTTC.

There are a few counts of this clonotype. The chain joins TRBV27 to TRBJ1-6; D is unclear. Looked up from germline, CDR1 is MNHEY and CDR2 is SMNVEV (reference sequence). The CDR3 consists of 16 residues. V gave up 3 bases and J gave up 8 bases, with 17 bases separating them. CDR3 residues: CASSFGRGSTYSPLHF. CDR3 in DNA: TGTGCCAGCAGTTTCGGCCGGGGTTCAACCTATTCACCCCTCCACTTT.

The chain uses TRBV7-9 and TRBJ2-7; 11 nucleotides match TRBD1. Germline V CDR1 and CDR2: SEHNR, FQNEAQ (reference sequence). Trimming at V came to 5 bases and at J to 6 bases, leaving 6 bases not matched to a gene. This CDR3 has 14 residues. CDR3: CASSIGQGAIEQYF. In DNA form, the CDR3 reads TGTGCCAGCAGCATCGGACAGGGGGCGATCGAGCAGTACTTC.

In its sample, this clonotype was seen many times. The chain has TRBV20-1 and TRBJ2-1, with D uncertain. Deletions cut 2 bases from V and 9 bases from J, with 8 bases between. The germline V gene has CDR1 DFQATT and CDR2 SNEGSKA (reference sequence). The CDR3 is 11 residues long. This CDR3 reads CSARRLIEQFF. The CDR3 DNA is TGCAGTGCTAGACGGCTTATTGAGCAGTTCTTC.

This clonotype showed up just a few times. The rearrangement uses TRBV20-1 and TRBJ2-7, with 12 bases matching TRBD1. The trim removed 5 bases at V and 1 base at J, leaving 12 bases unmatched. From germline, CDR1 is DFQATT and CDR2 SNEGSKA (reference sequence). The CDR3 is 17 amino acids. As DNA, the CDR3 is TGCAGTGCTCTACCGGGACAGGGGGCTTCGATTTCCTACGAGCAGTACTTC. Translation: CSALPGQGASISYEQYF.

There are many counts of this clonotype. The chain is built from TRBV27 and TRBJ1-2, with 7 bases fitting TRBD1. Germline V lookup: CDR1 MNHEY, CDR2 SMNVEV (reference sequence). This CDR3 contains 15 residues. V was pared by 3 bases and J by 4 bases, with 8 bases of the junction left unmatched. The CDR3 loop reads CASSLYQGDIYGYTF. CDR3 nucleotides: TGTGCCAGCAGTTTGTATCAGGGGGACATCTATGGCTACACCTTC.

On this clonotype: This may stem from a read error, because a much larger clone lies one nucleotide away. CDR3 bases: TGTGCCAGCAGTTATGGCTTCTACGAGCAGTACTTC. It encodes CASSYGFYEQYF. This chain uses TRBV28 with TRBJ2-7; D is undetermined. Trimming removed 4 bases at V and 3 bases at J, with 7 bases between. From germline, CDR1 is MDHEN and CDR2 SYDVKM. The CDR3 contains 12 residues.

In this sample, this clonotype turned up a few times. This chain connects TRBV4-2 to TRBJ2-1; tentatively, D is TRBD1 or TRBD2 (5 bases each). Trimming cost V 4 bases and J 9 bases, with 13 bases left between them. Germline V gene sequence: CDR1 LGHNA, CDR2 YNFKEQ. The CDR3 runs 13 residues. Written as DNA, the CDR3 is TGTGCCAGCAGCCGGGAGAGGGGCAGTGAGCAGTTCTTC. This translates into CASSRERGSEQFF.

CDR3 DNA sequence: TGTGCCAGCAACAGTGCGAACACCGGGGAGCTGTTTTTT. Translated, it gives CASNSANTGELFF. J is TRBJ2-2 and V is TRBV28; no firm D call. This CDR3 region has 13 residues. The germline V gene has CDR1 MDHEN and CDR2 SYDVKM. Trimming stripped 7 bases from V and 0 bases from J, with 6 bases between.